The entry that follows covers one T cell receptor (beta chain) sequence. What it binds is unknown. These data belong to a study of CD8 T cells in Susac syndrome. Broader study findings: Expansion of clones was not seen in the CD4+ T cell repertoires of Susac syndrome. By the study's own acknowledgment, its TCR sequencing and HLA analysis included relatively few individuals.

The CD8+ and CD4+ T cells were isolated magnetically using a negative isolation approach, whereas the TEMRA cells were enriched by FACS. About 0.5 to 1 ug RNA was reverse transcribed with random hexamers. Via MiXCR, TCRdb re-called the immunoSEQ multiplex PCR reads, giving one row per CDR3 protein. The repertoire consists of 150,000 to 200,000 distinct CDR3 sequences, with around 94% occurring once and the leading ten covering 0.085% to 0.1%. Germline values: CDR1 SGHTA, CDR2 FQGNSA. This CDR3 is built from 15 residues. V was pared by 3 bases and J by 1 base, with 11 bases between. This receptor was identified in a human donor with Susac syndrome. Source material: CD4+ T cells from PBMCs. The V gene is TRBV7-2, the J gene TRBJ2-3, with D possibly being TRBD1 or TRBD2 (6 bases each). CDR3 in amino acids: CASSFRRGGTDTQYF. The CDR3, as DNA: TGTGCCAGCAGCTTCCGTAGGGGGGGCACAGATACGCAGTATTTT.